This section outlines one T cell receptor beta chain sequence together with its context. Germline V gene data show CDR1 as LGHNA and CDR2 as YSLEER. Trimming took off 0 bases at V and 2 bases at J, with 8 bases between the two ends. There are 14 residues in the CDR3. The sample comes from a study of technical replicates of blood from a handful of donors. This table comes from immunoSEQ multiplex PCR, and its TCRdb copy is limited to in-frame clones, with some not included. The data contain approximately 78,000 clones, about nine tenths of them seen just once; the ten biggest clones take up over 0.35%.

Sample: T cells isolated from PBMCs. This clonotype was sampled from a human donor in good health. The chain couples TRBV4-3 to TRBJ2-7; D is uncertain. In nucleotides, the CDR3 is TGCGCCAGCAGCCAAGACCATTCAACCTACGAGCAGTACTTC. Translated: CASSQDHSTYEQYF.